This passage covers 3 T cell receptor beta chains from one sample sequenced in a study of T-cell reconstitution after alpha-beta-depleted transplantation in children. Molecular barcoding with unique molecular identifiers was used for the TCRbeta library. One entry per CDR3 protein, called by TCRdb with MiXCR from the PCR reads. Among hundreds of thousands of distinct CDR3 sequences listed, about 8.7% were seen once. Material: PBMCs, mostly from graft donor cells, obtained 360 days after TCRalphabeta/CD19-depleted stem cell transplant. These receptors all come from a male patient aged 2-15 years who had a stem cell transplant for acute myeloid leukemia, so the T cells may come from the graft donor.

This clonotype came up many times. A junction boundary mismatches the germline segment, possibly from a read error. V usage is TRBV6-2 or TRBV6-3 and J usage is TRBJ2-7, with 10 bases identical to TRBD2. CDR1 and CDR2 from the germline V gene are MNHEY and SVGEGT. This CDR3 has 12 amino acids. Here the CDR3 reads CASSPGLAVEFF. The CDR3 coding sequence is TGTGCCAGCAGCCCTGGACTAGCGGTGGAGTTCTTC.

The gene calls are TRBV27 and TRBJ2-2; D is possibly TRBD1 (5 bases). There are 16 residues in the CDR3. Between the trimmed V and J ends, which lost 3 bases and 1 base, there was a span of 12 bases. From germline, CDR1 is MNHEY and CDR2 SMNVEV (reference sequence). Here the CDR3 reads CASSFFGRVNTGELFF. CDR3 nucleotide sequence: TGTGCCAGCAGTTTCTTTGGCAGGGTGAACACCGGGGAGCTGTTTTTT.

This clonotype came up many times. The CDR3 is CAISDATSGNGNEQFF. The CDR3 DNA reads TGTGCCATCAGTGACGCGACTAGCGGGAATGGCAATGAGCAGTTCTTC. The genes are TRBV10-3 and TRBJ2-1; 11 bases agree with TRBD2. Germline-derived CDR1 and CDR2 are ENHRY and SYGVKD. This CDR3 is built from 16 residues. After removal of 3 bases from V and 6 bases from J, the junction contained 7 bases not matched to a gene.